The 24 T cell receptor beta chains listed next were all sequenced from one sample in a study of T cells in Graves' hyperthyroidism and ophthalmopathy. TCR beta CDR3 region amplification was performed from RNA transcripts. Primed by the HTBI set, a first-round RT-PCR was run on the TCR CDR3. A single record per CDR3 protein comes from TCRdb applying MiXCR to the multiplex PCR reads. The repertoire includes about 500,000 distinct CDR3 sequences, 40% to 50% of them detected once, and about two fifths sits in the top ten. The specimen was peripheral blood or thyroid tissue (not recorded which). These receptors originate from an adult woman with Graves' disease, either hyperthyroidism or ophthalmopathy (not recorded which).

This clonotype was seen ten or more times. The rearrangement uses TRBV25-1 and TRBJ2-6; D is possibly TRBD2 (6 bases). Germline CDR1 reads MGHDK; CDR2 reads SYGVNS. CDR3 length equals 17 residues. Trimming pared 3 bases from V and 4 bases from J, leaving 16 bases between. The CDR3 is CASSDGGVEFGANVLTF. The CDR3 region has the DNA TGTGCCAGCAGTGACGGCGGGGTTGAGTTCGGGGCCAACGTCCTGACTTTC.

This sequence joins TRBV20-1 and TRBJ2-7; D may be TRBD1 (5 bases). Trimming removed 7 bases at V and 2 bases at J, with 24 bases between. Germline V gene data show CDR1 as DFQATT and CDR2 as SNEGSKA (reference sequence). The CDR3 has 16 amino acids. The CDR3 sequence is CSGTEVSGWATYEQYF. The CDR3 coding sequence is TGCAGTGGTACGGAAGTTTCAGGGTGGGCCACCTACGAGCAGTACTTC.

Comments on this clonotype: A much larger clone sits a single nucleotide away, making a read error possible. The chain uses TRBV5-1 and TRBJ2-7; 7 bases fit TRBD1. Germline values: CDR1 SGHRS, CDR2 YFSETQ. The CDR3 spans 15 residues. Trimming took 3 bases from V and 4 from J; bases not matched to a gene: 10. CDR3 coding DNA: TGCGCCAGCAGCTCATCCGGGACAGTAGGATACGAGCAGTACTTC. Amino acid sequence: CASSSSGTVGYEQYF.

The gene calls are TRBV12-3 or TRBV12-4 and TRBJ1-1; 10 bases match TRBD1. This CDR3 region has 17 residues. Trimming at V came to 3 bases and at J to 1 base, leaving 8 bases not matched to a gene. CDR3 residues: CASSFWTGGAGNTEAFF. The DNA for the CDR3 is TGTGCCAGCAGTTTCTGGACAGGGGGAGCTGGGAACACTGAAGCTTTCTTT.

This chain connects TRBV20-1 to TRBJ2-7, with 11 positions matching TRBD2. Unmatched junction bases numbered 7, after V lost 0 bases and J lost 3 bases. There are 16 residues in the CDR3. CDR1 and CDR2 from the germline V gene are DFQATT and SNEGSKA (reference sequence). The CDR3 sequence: CSARDRLAGTSYEQYF. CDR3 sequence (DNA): TGCAGTGCTAGAGACCGACTAGCGGGAACCAGCTACGAGCAGTACTTC.

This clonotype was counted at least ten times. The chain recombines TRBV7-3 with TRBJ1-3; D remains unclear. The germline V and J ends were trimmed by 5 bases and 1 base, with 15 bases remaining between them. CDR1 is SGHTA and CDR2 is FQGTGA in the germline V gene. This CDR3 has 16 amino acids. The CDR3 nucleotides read TGTGCCAGCAGCCCCGCAGGAGGACTGTCTGGAAACACCATATATTTT. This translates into CASSPAGGLSGNTIYF. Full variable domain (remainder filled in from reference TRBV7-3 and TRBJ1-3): GAGVSQTPSNKVTEKGKYVELRCDPISGHTALYWYRQSLGQGPEFLIYFQGTGAADDSGLPNDRFFAVRPEGSVSTLKIQRTERGDSAVYLCASSPAGGLSGNTIYFGEGSWLTVV.

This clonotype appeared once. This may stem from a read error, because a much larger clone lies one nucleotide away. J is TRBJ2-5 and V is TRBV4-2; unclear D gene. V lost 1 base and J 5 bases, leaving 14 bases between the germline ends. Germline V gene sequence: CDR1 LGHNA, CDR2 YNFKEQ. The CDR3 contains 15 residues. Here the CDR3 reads CASSQGHKDGETQYF. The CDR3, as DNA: TGTGCCAGCAGCCAAGGCCACAAGGACGGCGAGACCCAGTACTTC.

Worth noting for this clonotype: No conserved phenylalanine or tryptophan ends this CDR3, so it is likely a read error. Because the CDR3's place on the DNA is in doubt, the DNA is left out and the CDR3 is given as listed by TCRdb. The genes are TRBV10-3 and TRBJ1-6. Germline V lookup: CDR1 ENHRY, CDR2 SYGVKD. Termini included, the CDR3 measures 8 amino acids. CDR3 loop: CAISPGTS.

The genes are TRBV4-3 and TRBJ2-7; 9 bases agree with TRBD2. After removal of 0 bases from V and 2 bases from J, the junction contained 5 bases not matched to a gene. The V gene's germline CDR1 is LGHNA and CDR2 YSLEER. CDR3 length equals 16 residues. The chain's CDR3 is CASSQDVLAGPYEQYF. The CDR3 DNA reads TGCGCCAGCAGCCAAGATGTCCTAGCGGGACCCTACGAGCAGTACTTC.

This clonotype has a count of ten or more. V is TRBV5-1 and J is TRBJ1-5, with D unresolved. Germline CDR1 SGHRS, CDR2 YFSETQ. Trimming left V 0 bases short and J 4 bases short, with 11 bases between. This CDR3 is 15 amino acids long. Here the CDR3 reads CASSLEDGRNQPQHF. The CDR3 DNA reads TGCGCCAGCAGCTTGGAGGACGGGAGAAATCAGCCCCAGCATTTT.

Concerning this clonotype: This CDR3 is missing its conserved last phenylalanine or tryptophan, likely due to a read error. The CDR3 loop reads CASSLTGGLTETQYL. In DNA form, the CDR3 reads TGTGCCAGCAGCTTAACCGGGGGACTCACAGAGACCCAGTACCTC. The chain joins TRBV7-6 to TRBJ2-5; TRBD2 is a possible D gene (6 bases). CDR1 and CDR2 (germline): SGHVS, FNYEAQ. This CDR3 is 15 amino acids long. Trimming removed 2 bases at V and 4 bases at J, with 14 bases between.

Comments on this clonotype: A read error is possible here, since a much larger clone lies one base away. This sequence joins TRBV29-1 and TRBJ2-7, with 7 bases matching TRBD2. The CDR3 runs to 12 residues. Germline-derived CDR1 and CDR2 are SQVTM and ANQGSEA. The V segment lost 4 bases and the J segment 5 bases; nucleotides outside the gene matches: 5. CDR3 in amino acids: CSVGGGGHEQYF. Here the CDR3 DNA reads TGCAGCGTTGGGGGGGGGGGACACGAGCAGTACTTC.

In DNA form, the CDR3 reads TGCAGTGCTAGAGACGGATGGACAGGGGGCAACGTCGGGGAGCTGTTTTTT. It codes for CSARDGWTGGNVGELFF. The chain employs TRBV20-1 and TRBJ2-2; 11 nucleotides agree with TRBD1. The CDR3 contains 17 residues. The germline gives CDR1 DFQATT, CDR2 SNEGSKA (reference sequence). With V trimmed by 0 bases and J by 7 bases, 10 bases remained unmatched.

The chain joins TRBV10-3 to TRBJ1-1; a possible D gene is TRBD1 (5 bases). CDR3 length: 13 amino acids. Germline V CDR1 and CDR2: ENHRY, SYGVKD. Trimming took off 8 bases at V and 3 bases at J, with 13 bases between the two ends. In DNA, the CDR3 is TGTGCCATCGGGGGGGGGGGAGACACTGAAGCTTTCTTT. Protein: CAIGGGGDTEAFF.

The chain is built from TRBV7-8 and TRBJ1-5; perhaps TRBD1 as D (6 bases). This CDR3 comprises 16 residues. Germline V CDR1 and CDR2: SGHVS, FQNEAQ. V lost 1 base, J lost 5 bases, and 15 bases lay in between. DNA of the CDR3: TGTGCCAGCAGCTTAGAGTTACAGGGCAGGGATCAGCCCCAGCATTTT. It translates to CASSLELQGRDQPQHF.

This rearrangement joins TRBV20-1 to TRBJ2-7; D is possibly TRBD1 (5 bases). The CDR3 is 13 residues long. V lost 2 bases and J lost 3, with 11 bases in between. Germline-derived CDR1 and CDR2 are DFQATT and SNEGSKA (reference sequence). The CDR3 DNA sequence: TGCAGTGCTAGACTCCATGACAGCTACGAGCAGTACTTC. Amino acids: CSARLHDSYEQYF.

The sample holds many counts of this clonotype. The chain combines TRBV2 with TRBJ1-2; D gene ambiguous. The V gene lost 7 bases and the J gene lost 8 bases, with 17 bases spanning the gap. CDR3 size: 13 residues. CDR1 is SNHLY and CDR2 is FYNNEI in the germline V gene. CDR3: CASNPETGSGYTF. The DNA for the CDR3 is TGTGCCAGCAACCCCGAGACGGGATCGGGCTACACCTTC.

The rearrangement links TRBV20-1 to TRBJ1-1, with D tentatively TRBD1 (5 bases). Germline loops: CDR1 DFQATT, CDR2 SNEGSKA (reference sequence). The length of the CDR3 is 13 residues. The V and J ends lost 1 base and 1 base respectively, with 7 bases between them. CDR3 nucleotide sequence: TGCAGTGCTAGAGGACAGACGAACACTGAAGCTTTCTTT. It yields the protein CSARGQTNTEAFF.

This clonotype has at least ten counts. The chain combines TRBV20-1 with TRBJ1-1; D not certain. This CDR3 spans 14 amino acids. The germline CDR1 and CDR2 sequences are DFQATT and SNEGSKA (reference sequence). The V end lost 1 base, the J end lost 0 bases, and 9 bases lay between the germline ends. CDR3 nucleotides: TGCAGTGCTAGAGCGAGTAATTTGAACACTGAAGCTTTCTTT. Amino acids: CSARASNLNTEAFF.

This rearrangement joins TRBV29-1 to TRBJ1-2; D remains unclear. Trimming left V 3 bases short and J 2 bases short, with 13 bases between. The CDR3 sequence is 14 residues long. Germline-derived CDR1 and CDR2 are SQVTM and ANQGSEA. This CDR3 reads CSVERTDINYGYTF. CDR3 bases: TGCAGCGTTGAGAGGACGGATATAAACTATGGCTACACCTTC.

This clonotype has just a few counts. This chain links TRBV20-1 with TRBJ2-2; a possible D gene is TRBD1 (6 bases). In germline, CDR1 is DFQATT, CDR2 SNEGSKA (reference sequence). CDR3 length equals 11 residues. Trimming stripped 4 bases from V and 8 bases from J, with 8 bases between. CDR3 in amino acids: CSATGTGELFF. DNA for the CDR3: TGCAGTGCTACTGGGACAGGGGAGCTGTTTTTT.

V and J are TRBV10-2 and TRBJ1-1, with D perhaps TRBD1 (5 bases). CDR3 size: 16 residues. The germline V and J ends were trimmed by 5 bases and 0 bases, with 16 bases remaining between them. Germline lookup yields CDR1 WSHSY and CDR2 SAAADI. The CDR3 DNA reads TGCGCCAGCAGTTTGAGTCGGGGACTGATGAACACTGAAGCTTTCTTT. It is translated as CASSLSRGLMNTEAFF.

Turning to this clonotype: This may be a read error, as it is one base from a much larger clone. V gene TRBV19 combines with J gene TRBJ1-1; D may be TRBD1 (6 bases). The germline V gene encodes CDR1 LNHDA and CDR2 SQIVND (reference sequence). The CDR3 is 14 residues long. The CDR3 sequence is CASRGSYGDTESFF. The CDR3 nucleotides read TGTGCCAGTAGAGGTTCTTACGGGGACACTGAATCTTTCTTT.

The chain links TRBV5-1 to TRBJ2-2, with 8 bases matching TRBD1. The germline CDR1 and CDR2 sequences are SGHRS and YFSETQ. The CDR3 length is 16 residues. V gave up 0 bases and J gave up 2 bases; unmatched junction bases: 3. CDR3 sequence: CASSLGGTGNTGELFF. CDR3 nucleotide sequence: TGCGCCAGCAGCTTGGGGGGGACAGGCAACACCGGGGAGCTGTTTTTT.